This TCR beta chain was found in a study of early T cells in non-severe SARS-CoV-2 infection. Study-wide findings and caveats: Lookups in VDJdb leaned toward anti-spike CD8 responses and missed private and CD4 specificities.

The library protocol tagged individual cDNA molecules with unique molecular identifiers. TCRdb ran MiXCR on the 5' RACE reads and lists one entry per CDR3 protein. Altogether 60,000 to 75,000 distinct CDR3 sequences are present, about an eighth being singletons, with the ten largest covering around 6.3%. This clonotype was found many times. Its antigen is as yet unknown. From germline, CDR1 is SQVTM and CDR2 ANQGSEA. This CDR3 is built from 13 residues. V was clipped by 0 bases and J by 3 bases; unmatched bases: 2. The rearrangement uses TRBV29-1 and TRBJ2-7, with 7 bases lining up with TRBD1. Specimen: whole blood. The clonotype originates from an adult who was a healthcare worker with PCR-confirmed SARS-CoV-2 infection or an uninfected control (not recorded which). CDR3 amino acids: CSVEEQGNYEQYF. CDR3 nucleotides: TGCAGCGTTGAAGAACAGGGGAACTACGAGCAGTACTTC.